This TCR beta chain was identified during a study of cytomegalovirus exposure and HLA in healthy donors. As to this clone: Antigen unknown.

Study observations and caveats: Later analysis found that TCR beta chains associated with HLA were more clonally expanded than other, equally common chains.

The CDR3 length is 15 residues. Trimming cost V 6 bases and J 10 bases; bases outside gene matches: 14. The germline CDR1 and CDR2 sequences are MNHNS and SASEGT. Both 60 Vbeta primers and 13 Jbeta primers went into the PCR. Using immunoSEQ multiplex PCR, the repertoire was profiled, and TCRdb retains in-frame clones only, with some absent. The sample table includes 110,000 to 150,000 clones. The V gene is TRBV6-1, the J gene TRBJ1-5; 8 bases align to TRBD1. Material: PBMCs. The origin of this receptor is a male donor in good health and CMV-seronegative. The CDR3 sequence: CASRTPGQVIVPQHF. DNA for the CDR3: TGTGCCAGCAGGACCCCGGGACAGGTGATTGTACCCCAGCATTTT.